Described below is a single T cell receptor beta chain sequence and its context. The germline CDR1 and CDR2 sequences are WSHSY and SAAADI. The V and J ends lost 7 bases and 7 bases, in that order; junction bases with no gene match: 13. The CDR3 is made up of 15 amino acids. TCRdb analysed the 5' RACE reads with MiXCR anew, one entry per CDR3 protein. The top ten hold approximately 16% of the sample, which has approximately 510,000 distinct CDR3 sequences, 21% seen once. This entry comes from a study of T cells after yellow fever vaccination. This chain connects TRBV10-2 to TRBJ2-1; 7 positions match TRBD1. This sequence was found in a man aged 18 to 29 who received the YFV17D yellow fever vaccine. The sequencing used PBMCs, collected around 3 weeks after the first yellow fever vaccination. The CDR3 protein is CASTLQDRSINEQFF. CDR3 nucleotides: TGCGCCAGCACCCTCCAGGACAGGAGCATTAATGAGCAGTTCTTC.